This T cell receptor (beta chain) was obtained from a study of OX40 agonist ivuxolimab in advanced cancers. Assay: immunoSEQ multiplex PCR; the TCRdb copy retains only in-frame clones and omits some. The table includes about 67,000 clones, around 86% detected once. The sequencing used CD4+ or CD8+ T cells sorted from blood, collected in a trial of the OX40 agonist ivuxolimab. This TCR was recovered from an adult with an advanced solid tumor such as melanoma, head and neck, liver or kidney cancer.

CDR3 nucleotide sequence: TGTGCCAGCAGCCCAGCCGGACCCTATGGCTACACCTTC. Its protein is CASSPAGPYGYTF. This rearrangement joins TRBV28 to TRBJ1-2; D gene uncertain. The CDR3 is 13 amino acids. Trimming removed 6 bases at V and 4 bases at J, with 12 bases between. Per the germline V gene, CDR1 is MDHEN and CDR2 is SYDVKM.